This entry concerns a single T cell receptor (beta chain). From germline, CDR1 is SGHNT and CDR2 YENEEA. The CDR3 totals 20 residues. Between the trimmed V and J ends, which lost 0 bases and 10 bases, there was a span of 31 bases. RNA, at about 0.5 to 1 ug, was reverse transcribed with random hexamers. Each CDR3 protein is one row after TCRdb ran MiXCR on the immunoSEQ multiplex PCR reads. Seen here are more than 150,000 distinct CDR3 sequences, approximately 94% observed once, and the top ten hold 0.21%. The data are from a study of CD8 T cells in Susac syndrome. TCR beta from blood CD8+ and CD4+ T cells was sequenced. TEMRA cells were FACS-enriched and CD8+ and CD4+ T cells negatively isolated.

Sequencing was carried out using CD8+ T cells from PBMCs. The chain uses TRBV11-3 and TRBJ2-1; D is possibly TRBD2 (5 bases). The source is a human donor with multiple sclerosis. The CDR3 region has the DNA TGTGCCAGCAGCTTAGATAATTGGGCCAGACTAAAATCTAACCTAAGGGAGCAGTTCTTC. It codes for CASSLDNWARLKSNLREQFF.